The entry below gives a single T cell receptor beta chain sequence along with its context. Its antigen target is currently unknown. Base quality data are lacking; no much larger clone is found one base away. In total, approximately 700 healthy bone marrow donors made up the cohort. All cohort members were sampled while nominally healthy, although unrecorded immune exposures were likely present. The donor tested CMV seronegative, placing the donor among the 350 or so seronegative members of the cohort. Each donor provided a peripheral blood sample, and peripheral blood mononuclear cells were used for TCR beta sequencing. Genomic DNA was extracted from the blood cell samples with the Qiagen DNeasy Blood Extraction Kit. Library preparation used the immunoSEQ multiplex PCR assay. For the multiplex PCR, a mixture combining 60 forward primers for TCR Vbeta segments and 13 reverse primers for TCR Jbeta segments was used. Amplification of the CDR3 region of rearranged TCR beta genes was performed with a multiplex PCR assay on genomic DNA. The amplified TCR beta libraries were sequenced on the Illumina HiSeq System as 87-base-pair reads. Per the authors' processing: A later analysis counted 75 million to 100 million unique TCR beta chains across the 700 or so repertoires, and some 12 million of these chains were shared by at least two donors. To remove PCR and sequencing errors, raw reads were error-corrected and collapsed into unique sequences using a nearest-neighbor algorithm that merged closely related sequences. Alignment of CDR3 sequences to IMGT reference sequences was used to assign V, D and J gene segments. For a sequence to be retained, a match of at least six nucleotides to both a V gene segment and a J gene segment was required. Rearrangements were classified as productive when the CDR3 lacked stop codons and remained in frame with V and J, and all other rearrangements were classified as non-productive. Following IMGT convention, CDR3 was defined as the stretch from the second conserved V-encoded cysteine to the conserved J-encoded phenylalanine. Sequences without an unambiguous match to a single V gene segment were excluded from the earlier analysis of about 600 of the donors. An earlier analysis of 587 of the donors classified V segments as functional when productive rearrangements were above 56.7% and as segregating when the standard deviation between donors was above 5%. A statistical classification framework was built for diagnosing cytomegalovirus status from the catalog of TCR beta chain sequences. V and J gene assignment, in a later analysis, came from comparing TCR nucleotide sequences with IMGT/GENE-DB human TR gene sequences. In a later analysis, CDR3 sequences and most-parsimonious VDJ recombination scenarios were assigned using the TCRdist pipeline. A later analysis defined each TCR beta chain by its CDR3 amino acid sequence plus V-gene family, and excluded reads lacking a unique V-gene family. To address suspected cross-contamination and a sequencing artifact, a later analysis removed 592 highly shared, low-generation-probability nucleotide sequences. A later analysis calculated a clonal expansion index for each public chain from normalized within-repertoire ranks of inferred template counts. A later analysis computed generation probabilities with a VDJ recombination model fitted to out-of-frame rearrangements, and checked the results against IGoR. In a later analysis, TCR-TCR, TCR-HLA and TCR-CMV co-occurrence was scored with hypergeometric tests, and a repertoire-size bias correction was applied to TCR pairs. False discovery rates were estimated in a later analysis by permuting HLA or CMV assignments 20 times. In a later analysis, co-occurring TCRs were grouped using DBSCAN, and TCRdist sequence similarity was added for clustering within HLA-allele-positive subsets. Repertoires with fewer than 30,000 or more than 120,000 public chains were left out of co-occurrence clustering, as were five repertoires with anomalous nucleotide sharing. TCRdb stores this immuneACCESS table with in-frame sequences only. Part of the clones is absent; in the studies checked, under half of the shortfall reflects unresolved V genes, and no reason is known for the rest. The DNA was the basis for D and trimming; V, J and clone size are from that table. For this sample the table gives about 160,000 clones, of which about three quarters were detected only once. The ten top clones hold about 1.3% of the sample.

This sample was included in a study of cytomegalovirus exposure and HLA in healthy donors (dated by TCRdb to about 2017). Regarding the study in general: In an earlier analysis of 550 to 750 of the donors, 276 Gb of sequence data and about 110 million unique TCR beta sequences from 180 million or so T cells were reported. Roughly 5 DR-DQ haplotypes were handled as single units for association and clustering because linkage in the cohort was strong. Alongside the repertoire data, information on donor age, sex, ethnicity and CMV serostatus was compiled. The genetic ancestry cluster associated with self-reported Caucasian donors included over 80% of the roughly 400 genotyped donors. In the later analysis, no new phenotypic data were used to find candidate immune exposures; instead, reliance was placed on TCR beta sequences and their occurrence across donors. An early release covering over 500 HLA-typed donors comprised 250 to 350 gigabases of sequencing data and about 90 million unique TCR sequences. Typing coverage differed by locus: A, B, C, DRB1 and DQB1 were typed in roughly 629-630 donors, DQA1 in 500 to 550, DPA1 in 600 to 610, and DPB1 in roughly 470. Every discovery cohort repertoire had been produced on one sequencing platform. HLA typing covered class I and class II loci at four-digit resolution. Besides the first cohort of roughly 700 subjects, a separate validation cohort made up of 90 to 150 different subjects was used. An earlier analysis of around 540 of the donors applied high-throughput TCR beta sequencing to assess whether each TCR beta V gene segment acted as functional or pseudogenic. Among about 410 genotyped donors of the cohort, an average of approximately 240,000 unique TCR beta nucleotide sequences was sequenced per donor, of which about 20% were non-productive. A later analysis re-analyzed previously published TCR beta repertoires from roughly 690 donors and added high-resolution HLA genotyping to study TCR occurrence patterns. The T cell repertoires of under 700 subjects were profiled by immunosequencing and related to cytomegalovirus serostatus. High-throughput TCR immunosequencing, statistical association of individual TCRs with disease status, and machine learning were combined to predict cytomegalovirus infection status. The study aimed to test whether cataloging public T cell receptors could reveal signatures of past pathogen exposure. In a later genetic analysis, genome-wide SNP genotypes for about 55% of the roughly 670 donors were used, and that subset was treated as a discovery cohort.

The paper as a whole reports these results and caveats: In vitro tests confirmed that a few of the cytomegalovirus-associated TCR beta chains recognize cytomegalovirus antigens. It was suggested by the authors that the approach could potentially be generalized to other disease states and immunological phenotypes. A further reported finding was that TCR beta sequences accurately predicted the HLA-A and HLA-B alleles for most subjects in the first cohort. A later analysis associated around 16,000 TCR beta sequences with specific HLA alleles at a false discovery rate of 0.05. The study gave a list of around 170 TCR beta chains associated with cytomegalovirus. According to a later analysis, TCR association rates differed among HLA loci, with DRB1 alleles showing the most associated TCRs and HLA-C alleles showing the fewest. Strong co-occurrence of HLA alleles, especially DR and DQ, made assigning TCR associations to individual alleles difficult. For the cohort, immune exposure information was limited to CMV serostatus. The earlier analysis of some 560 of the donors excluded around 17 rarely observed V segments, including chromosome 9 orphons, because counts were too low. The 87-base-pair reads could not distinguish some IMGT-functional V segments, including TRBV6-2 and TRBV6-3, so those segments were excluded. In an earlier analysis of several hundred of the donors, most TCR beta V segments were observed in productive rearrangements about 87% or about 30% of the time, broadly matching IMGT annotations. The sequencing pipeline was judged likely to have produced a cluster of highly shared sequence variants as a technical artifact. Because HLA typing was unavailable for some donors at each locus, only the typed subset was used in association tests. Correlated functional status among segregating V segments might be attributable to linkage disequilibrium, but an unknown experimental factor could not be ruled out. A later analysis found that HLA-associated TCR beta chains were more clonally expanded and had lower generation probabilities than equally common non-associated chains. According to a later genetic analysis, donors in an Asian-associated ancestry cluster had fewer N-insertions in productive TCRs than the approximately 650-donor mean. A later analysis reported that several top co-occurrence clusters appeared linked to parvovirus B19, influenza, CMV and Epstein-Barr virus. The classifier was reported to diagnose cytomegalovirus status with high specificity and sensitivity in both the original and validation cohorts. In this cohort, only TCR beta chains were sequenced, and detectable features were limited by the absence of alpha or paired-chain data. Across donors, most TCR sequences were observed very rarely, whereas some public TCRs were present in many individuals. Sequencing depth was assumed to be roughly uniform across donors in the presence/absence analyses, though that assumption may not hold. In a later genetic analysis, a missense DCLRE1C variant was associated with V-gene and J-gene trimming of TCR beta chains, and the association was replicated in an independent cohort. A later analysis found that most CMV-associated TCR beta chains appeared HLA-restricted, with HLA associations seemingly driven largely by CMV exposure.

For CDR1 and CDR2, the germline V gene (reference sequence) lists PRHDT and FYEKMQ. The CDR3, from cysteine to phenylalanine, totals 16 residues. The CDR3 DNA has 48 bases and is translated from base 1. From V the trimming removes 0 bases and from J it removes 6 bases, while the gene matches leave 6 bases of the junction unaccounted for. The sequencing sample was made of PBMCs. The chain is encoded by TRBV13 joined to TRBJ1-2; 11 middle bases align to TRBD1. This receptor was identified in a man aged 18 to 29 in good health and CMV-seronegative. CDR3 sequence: CASSLGHGQGANGYTF. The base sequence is TGTGCCAGCAGCTTAGGACACGGACAGGGGGCCAATGGCTACACCTTC.